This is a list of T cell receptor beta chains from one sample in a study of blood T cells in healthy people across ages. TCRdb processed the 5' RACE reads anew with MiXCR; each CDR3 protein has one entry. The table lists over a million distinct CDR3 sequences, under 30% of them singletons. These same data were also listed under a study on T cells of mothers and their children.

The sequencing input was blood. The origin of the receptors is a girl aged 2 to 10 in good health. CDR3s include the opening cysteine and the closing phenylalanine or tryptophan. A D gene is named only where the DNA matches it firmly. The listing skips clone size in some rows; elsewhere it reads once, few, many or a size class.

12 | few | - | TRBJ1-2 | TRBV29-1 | CSVEREAEGYTF | TGCAGCGTTGAACGGGAGGCGGAGGGCTACACCTTC
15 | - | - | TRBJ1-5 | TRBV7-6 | CASSLGAGSNQPQHF | TGTGCCAGCAGCTTAGGGGCGGGTAGCAATCAGCCCCAGCATTTT
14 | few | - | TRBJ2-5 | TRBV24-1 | CATSDSDKPETQYF | TGTGCCACCAGTGATTCGGACAAGCCAGAGACCCAGTACTTC
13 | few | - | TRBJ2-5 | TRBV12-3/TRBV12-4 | CASSGTLRETQYF | TGTGCCAGCAGCGGGACCTTGCGAGAGACCCAGTACTTC
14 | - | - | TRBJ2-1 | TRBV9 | CASTRTQSYNEQFF | TGTGCCAGCACCAGGACTCAATCCTACAATGAGCAGTTCTTC
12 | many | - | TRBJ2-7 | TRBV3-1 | CASSQGIYEQYF | TGTGCCAGCAGCCAAGGCATCTACGAGCAGTACTTC
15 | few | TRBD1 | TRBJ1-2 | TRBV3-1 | CASSPEYEGAGGYTF | TGTGCCAGCAGCCCCGAATATGAGGGGGCAGGAGGCTACACCTTC
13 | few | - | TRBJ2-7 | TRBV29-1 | CSACQTGSYEQYF | TGCAGCGCCTGTCAGACAGGATCCTACGAGCAGTACTTC
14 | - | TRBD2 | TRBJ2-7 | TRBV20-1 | CSAAEGGIGYEQYF | TGCAGTGCCGCTGAGGGAGGGATAGGCTACGAGCAGTACTTC
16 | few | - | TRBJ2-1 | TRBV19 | CASSIGPGGRFNEQFF | TGTGCCAGTAGTATAGGCCCCGGGGGGCGGTTCAATGAGCAGTTCTTC